This T cell receptor (beta chain) comes out of a study of identical twins. This clonotype came up many times. Via MiXCR, TCRdb re-called the 5' RACE reads, giving one row per CDR3 protein. The sample includes about 890,000 distinct CDR3 sequences, around 12% of them seen just once. The V gene lost 5 bases and the J gene lost 0 bases, with 17 bases spanning the gap. Germline loops: CDR1 MNHNS, CDR2 SASEGT. The CDR3 consists of 17 residues. These data were also filed under a second study, of yellow fever vaccine responses in identical twins.

Sequenced sample: PBMCs. The receptor's source is a woman between 18 and 29 years old in good health. The chain has TRBV6-1 and TRBJ2-1; the D is unclear. The CDR3 is CASSPSLAGRSYNEQFF. In DNA, the CDR3 is TGTGCCAGCAGTCCATCATTAGCAGGACGCTCCTACAATGAGCAGTTCTTC.